Listed below are T cell receptor beta chains from one sample, sequenced in a study of T cells after yellow fever vaccination. Each CDR3 protein is one row after TCRdb ran MiXCR on the 5' RACE reads. The repertoire consists of approximately 550,000 distinct CDR3 sequences, with around an eighth occurring once and the leading ten covering around 15%. Sample: PBMCs, taken on the day of the yellow fever booster vaccination. Receptors were obtained from a man aged 25 to 45 who received the YFV17D yellow fever vaccine. Both conserved end residues are part of each CDR3. The D gene is left open where the match is weak. Clone sizes are given selectively: once, few, many, or a class where the clone is expanded.

d_gene,j_gene,abundance,v_gene,CDR3aa,CDR3nt
.,TRBJ2-3,once,TRBV19,CASSMPSGRSTDTQYF,TGTGCCAGTAGTATGCCCTCGGGACGTAGCACAGATACGCAGTATTTT
.,TRBJ2-4,.,TRBV20-1,CSASETSKNIQYF,TGCAGTGCGAGTGAAACATCCAAAAACATTCAGTACTTC
.,TRBJ2-7,few,TRBV6-5,CASSYSYLRSRYYEQYF,TGTGCCAGCAGTTACTCATACTTACGGAGTCGCTACTACGAGCAGTACTTC
.,TRBJ2-3,.,TRBV5-1,CASSLGTGGNTDTQYF,TGCGCCAGCAGCTTGGGTACTGGCGGGAACACAGATACGCAGTATTTT
.,TRBJ2-7,few,TRBV20-1,CSATGTRYEQYF,TGCAGTGCAACCGGGACCCGTTACGAGCAGTACTTC
.,TRBJ1-2,few,TRBV7-2,CASSLDPRAGGYTF,TGTGCCAGCAGCTTAGATCCCAGGGCGGGAGGCTACACCTTC
.,TRBJ1-4,.,TRBV5-4,CASSLYRDTSTNEKLFF,TGTGCCAGCAGCTTGTATCGGGACACCTCAACTAATGAAAAACTGTTTTTT
TRBD1,TRBJ1-1,.,TRBV10-3,CAIGGQANTEAFF,TGTGCCATCGGGGGACAGGCGAACACTGAAGCTTTCTTT
TRBD1,TRBJ1-1,.,TRBV6-5,CASSYTGQGNTEAFF,TGTGCCAGCAGTTACACCGGACAGGGGAACACTGAAGCTTTCTTT
.,TRBJ2-1,once,TRBV11-2,CASSLDREEQFF,TGTGCCAGCAGCTTAGATCGCGAGGAACAGTTCTTC
TRBD1,TRBJ1-4,.,TRBV12-3/TRBV12-4,CASSPPTGLFEKLFF,TGTGCCAGCAGTCCCCCGACAGGGCTTTTTGAAAAACTGTTTTTT
.,TRBJ1-6,.,TRBV6-2/TRBV6-3,CASSYSRSLGSPLHF,TGTGCCAGCAGTTACTCGAGGTCCCTTGGATCACCCCTCCACTTT
.,TRBJ2-5,few,TRBV27,CASSLPRRGDREGGETQYF,TGTGCCAGCAGTTTACCGAGACGGGGCGACAGGGAGGGAGGAGAGACCCAGTACTTC
.,TRBJ2-4,.,TRBV20-1,CSAPGVAKNIQYF,TGCAGTGCCCCGGGTGTAGCCAAAAACATTCAGTACTTC
TRBD2,TRBJ2-5,.,TRBV10-2,CASRIAGDQETQYF,TGCGCCAGCAGAATAGCGGGAGACCAAGAGACCCAGTACTTC
TRBD1,TRBJ2-5,few,TRBV24-1,CATSDPQGDGTQYF,TGTGCCACCAGTGATCCACAGGGGGACGGGACCCAGTACTTC
.,TRBJ1-2,.,TRBV12-3/TRBV12-4,CASSARTAAGGYTF,TGTGCCAGCAGTGCCCGGACCGCGGCGGGTGGCTACACCTTC
.,TRBJ1-4,.,TRBV7-9,CASSLDYGPATNEKLFF,TGTGCCAGCAGCTTAGATTATGGTCCCGCAACTAATGAAAAACTGTTTTTT
TRBD2,TRBJ2-3,.,TRBV9,CASSVEGAGGTDTQYF,TGTGCCAGCAGCGTAGAAGGGGCGGGAGGCACAGATACGCAGTATTTT
.,TRBJ1-1,.,TRBV29-1,CSVVGNTEAFF,TGCAGCGTTGTAGGGAACACTGAAGCTTTCTTT
.,TRBJ2-7,.,TRBV4-3,CASSQDITTVGEQYF,TGCGCCAGCAGCCAAGATATTACGACTGTTGGCGAGCAGTACTTC
.,TRBJ2-1,.,TRBV7-9,CASSGTRRDEQFF,TGTGCCAGCTCCGGGACTCGACGCGATGAGCAGTTCTTC
.,TRBJ2-1,.,TRBV28,CASSTLVAVSYNEQFF,TGTGCCAGCAGTACCCTGGTAGCGGTCTCCTACAATGAGCAGTTCTTC
.,TRBJ1-5,.,TRBV20-1,CSAEGGGIQPQHF,TGCAGTGCGGAGGGCGGTGGGATCCAGCCCCAGCATTTT
TRBD1,TRBJ1-1,.,TRBV2,CASRGTEYEAFF,TGTGCCAGCAGAGGGACAGAATATGAAGCTTTCTTT
TRBD2,TRBJ2-5,.,TRBV20-1,CSASPSGSETQYF,TGCAGTGCCAGTCCTAGCGGGAGTGAGACCCAGTACTTC
.,TRBJ2-2,many,TRBV29-1,CSVVVILAGELFF,TGCAGCGTTGTTGTTATTCTCGCCGGGGAGCTGTTTTTT
TRBD2,TRBJ2-2,few,TRBV5-1,CASSRGGAYGELFF,TGCGCCAGCAGCCGGGGGGGCGCTTACGGGGAGCTGTTTTTT
.,TRBJ2-7,.,TRBV11-2,CASSLEGQFSYEQYF,TGTGCCAGCAGCTTGGAAGGCCAGTTCTCCTACGAGCAGTACTTC
.,TRBJ2-4,few,TRBV7-2,CASRKRGRGIQYF,TGTGCCAGCAGAAAAAGGGGAAGAGGCATTCAGTACTTC
.,TRBJ1-6,few,TRBV10-3,CARREGVDSPLHF,TGTGCCAGGAGAGAGGGCGTGGATTCACCCCTCCACTTT
.,TRBJ2-7,few,TRBV7-2,CASSPTGTGYEQYF,TGTGCCAGCAGCCCTACAGGGACGGGATACGAGCAGTACTTC
TRBD1,TRBJ2-7,.,TRBV20-1,CSAGQGKTYEQYF,TGCAGTGCTGGACAGGGAAAAACCTACGAGCAGTACTTC
.,TRBJ2-1,.,TRBV10-3,CATGDGTSGNEQFF,TGTGCCACCGGCGATGGGACATCCGGCAATGAGCAGTTCTTC
.,TRBJ2-1,few,TRBV10-3,CAISPVVQYEQFF,TGTGCCATATCCCCAGTGGTTCAATATGAGCAGTTCTTC
.,TRBJ2-2,many,TRBV15,CATSREVGELFF,TGTGCCACCAGTAGAGAGGTCGGGGAGCTGTTTTTT
TRBD1,TRBJ2-1,few,TRBV9,CASSDSGTGENEQFF,TGTGCCAGCAGCGACTCTGGGACAGGGGAAAATGAGCAGTTCTTC
.,TRBJ2-7,few,TRBV7-2,CASSSPGVVGLWEQYF,TGTGCCAGCAGCTCCCCCGGGGTGGTAGGGCTCTGGGAGCAGTACTTC
TRBD2,TRBJ2-3,many,TRBV7-9,CASSSTSDTQYF,TGTGCCAGCAGCTCGACTAGCGATACGCAGTATTTT
TRBD1,TRBJ1-2,.,TRBV30,CAWTFRGGLYGYTF,TGTGCCTGGACCTTTCGAGGGGGCCTCTATGGCTACACCTTC
.,TRBJ2-3,few,TRBV5-1,CASSLDGHVTDTQYF,TGCGCCAGCAGCTTGGACGGCCACGTCACAGATACGCAGTATTTT
TRBD1,TRBJ1-2,.,TRBV28,CASSRQGPNYGYTF,TGTGCCAGCAGCCGACAGGGCCCCAACTATGGCTACACCTTC
TRBD1,TRBJ2-2,few,TRBV4-3,CASSPYHRGRTGELFF,TGCGCCAGCAGCCCTTACCACAGGGGACGGACCGGGGAGCTGTTTTTT
.,TRBJ1-4,few,TRBV20-1,CSARRDGDEKLFF,TGCAGTGCTAGACGGGACGGAGATGAAAAACTGTTTTTT
TRBD2,TRBJ2-1,few,TRBV6-2/TRBV6-3,CASPPTSGSSYNEQFF,TGTGCCAGCCCCCCTACTAGCGGCAGCTCCTACAATGAGCAGTTCTTC
.,TRBJ1-6,.,TRBV28,CASRPGINSPLHF,TGTGCCAGCCGGCCGGGGATAAATTCACCCCTCCACTTT
TRBD2,TRBJ2-2,.,TRBV7-2,CASTLLAGGPPGELFF,TGTGCCAGCACCCTCCTAGCGGGAGGGCCGCCCGGGGAGCTGTTTTTT
.,TRBJ2-1,few,TRBV20-1,CSAGKTWSNEQFF,TGCAGTGCTGGGAAGACATGGAGTAATGAGCAGTTCTTC
.,TRBJ2-1,.,TRBV2,CASRPDRNNEQFF,TGTGCCAGCAGACCCGACAGAAACAATGAGCAGTTCTTC
.,TRBJ1-4,few,TRBV10-3,CAISESRGFGLFF,TGTGCCATCAGTGAGTCGAGGGGGTTCGGACTGTTTTTT
TRBD1,TRBJ2-1,few,TRBV6-2/TRBV6-3,CASRTGFYNEQFF,TGTGCCAGCCGGACAGGGTTTTACAATGAGCAGTTCTTC
.,TRBJ2-7,.,TRBV7-9,CASSLGGGNYEQYF,TGTGCCAGCAGCCTAGGTGGAGGAAACTACGAGCAGTACTTC
.,TRBJ2-2,.,TRBV29-1,CSVGALAGELFF,TGCAGCGTTGGGGCGTTGGCCGGGGAGCTGTTTTTT
TRBD2,TRBJ2-1,few,TRBV14,CASSQGIGTTYNEQFF,TGTGCCAGCAGCCAGGGTATCGGGACTACCTACAATGAGCAGTTCTTC
.,TRBJ1-6,.,TRBV25-1,CASSARGNSPLHF,TGTGCCAGCAGTGCCCGGGGGAATTCACCCCTCCACTTT
TRBD2,TRBJ2-4,.,TRBV20-1,CSARDSGTKNIQYF,TGCAGTGCTAGAGATAGCGGGACAAAAAACATTCAGTACTTC
TRBD2,TRBJ2-7,few,TRBV5-1,CASSSGTSAYEQYF,TGCGCCAGCAGCTCCGGGACTAGCGCCTACGAGCAGTACTTC